The sequence of this T cell receptor (beta chain) was determined in a study of T cells after yellow fever vaccination. Conversion of TCR transcripts into cDNA relied on 5'RACE template switching, which added a universal primer site and UMIs. MiXCR was run by TCRdb on the 5' RACE reads, yielding one entry per CDR3 protein. Here the sample spans about 260,000 distinct CDR3 sequences, roughly 5.2% being singletons. General study results and limits: Contaminants from the bulk population, in the form of abundant clonotypes, could be found in FACS-sorted repertoires. The booster saw the reappearance of most primary-vaccination clones (around 96% CD4, 70% to 90% CD8).

Note on this clonotype: Its target is not known.

The sample consisted of CD4+ T cells sorted from PBMCs, taken on the day of the yellow fever booster vaccination. The TCR was taken from a man aged 18 to 35 who received the YFV17D yellow fever vaccine.

The CDR3 here is CASRAGYSSYNEQFF. CDR3 nucleotide sequence: TGTGCCAGCAGAGCAGGGTATAGCTCCTACAATGAGCAGTTCTTC. The chain has TRBV6-5 and TRBJ2-1; D possibly corresponds to TRBD1 (5 bases). The CDR3 loop spans 15 amino acids. Germline CDR1 MNHEY, CDR2 SVGAGI. Trimming cost V 6 bases and J 0 bases, with 12 bases left between them.